The source of this T cell receptor beta chain is a study of OX40 agonist ivuxolimab in advanced cancers. About the full investigation: The costimulatory receptor OX40 (CD134) was targeted by ivuxolimab, a fully human IgG2 agonistic monoclonal antibody. Intravenous ivuxolimab was administered to patients every 2 weeks at six dose levels: 0.01, 0.1, 0.3, 1.5, 3 and 10 mg/kg. Among the approximately 54 dose-escalation patients, approximately 20 had hepatocellular carcinoma, 15 or so melanoma, 9 renal cell carcinoma and 9 head and neck cancer. The dose-escalation cohort was about 83% male with a mean age of around 62 years, ranging from 23 to 79. Patients were allowed to have had prior anti-PD-1, anti-PD-L1 or anti-CTLA-4 therapy, and 30% to 40% of the dose-escalation patients had been treated with checkpoint inhibitors. Partial responses were achieved by three dose-escalation patients, of whom one had hepatocellular carcinoma and two had cutaneous melanoma. The point of sequencing TCRbeta in the periphery was to test whether ivuxolimab changed TCR sequence diversity and drove clonal T-cell expansion. The paper describes the monotherapy dose-escalation part (N of about 57 patients) of the phase I trial of ivuxolimab.

What the research found in general, with its limitations: Low levels of normalized T-cell clonal expansion were also seen in some patients who did not respond. At doses of 0.1 to 3.0 mg/kg, clonal expansion of both CD4+ and CD8+ blood T cells was observed from baseline to week 6. After ivuxolimab, expanded clones were on average more numerous among CD8+ T cells than among CD4+ T cells. In the 0.1-3.0 mg/kg groups, partial responders were among the patients with the lowest normalized peripheral clonal expansion, particularly in CD8+ T cells. Antigen specificity was not determined for the clonally expanded peripheral T cells.

This clone appeared a single time. This clone's antigen is unknown. No much larger clonotype is one base removed from it; base qualities were not supplied. Per the germline V gene, SQVTM is the CDR1 and ANQGSEA is the CDR2. The CDR3 starts with the cysteine, ends with the phenylalanine, and has 13 residues. Just CDR3 DNA is preserved here, 39 bases in frame from base 1. The V and J ends are trimmed by 4 bases and 7 bases, leaving 14 bases between them. The trial excluded patients who had a history of autoimmune disease or were on systemic immunosuppression. In every dose cohort, peripheral blood was drawn for TCR sequencing at baseline, cycle 4 day 1, and cycle 7 day 1. The samples were taken from a phase I, first-in-human, multicenter, open-label dose-escalation trial of ivuxolimab. Adults with locally advanced or metastatic melanoma, renal cell carcinoma, hepatocellular carcinoma or head and neck squamous cell carcinoma were enrolled in the trial. Before TCR sequencing, CD4+ T cells and CD8+ T cells were sorted from peripheral blood as separate populations.

For sequencing of the TCRbeta CDR3 region, genomic DNA was extracted from the sorted cells. The immunoSEQ Assay was used for sequencing of TCRbeta CDR3 regions. TCRdb's version of the immuneACCESS table is confined to in-frame rearrangements and falls short of the full clone set. An unresolved V gene accounts for under half of the shortfall where checked; the remainder is of unknown origin. The sample profile shows tens of thousands of clones; about nine tenths of them were found once. The ten largest clones take up roughly 5.9% of the sample. The chain uses TRBV29-1 and TRBJ1-5, with no confident D gene call. The sequencing used CD4+ or CD8+ T cells sorted from blood, collected in a trial of the OX40 agonist ivuxolimab. This sequence originates from an adult with an advanced solid tumor such as melanoma, head and neck, liver or kidney cancer. The sequenced DNA: TGCAGCGTTGGATCCACTCTAGGACAGCCCCAGCATTTT. It specifies CSVGSTLGQPQHF.